This TCR beta chain was profiled in a study of blood T cell repertoires in COVID-19. In the authors' workflow: Amplification of reference gene primers provided the estimated nucleated cell counts. Libraries were prepared by immunoSEQ multiplex PCR; TCRdb keeps only in-frame clonotypes and omits some of them. That table furnishes V, J and clone size, whereas the DNA furnished D and trimming. The table includes 120,000 or so clones, almost 90% detected once. Germline-derived CDR1 and CDR2 are SGHTA and FQGTGA. V gave up 5 bases and J gave up 2 bases, with 12 bases separating them. The CDR3 loop spans 14 amino acids.

The TCR comes from a woman in her fifties or sixties with COVID-19, enrolled during active disease. The sequenced material came from peripheral blood. V is TRBV7-3 and J is TRBJ1-2, with no clear D. Here the CDR3 reads CASSPAGENYGYTF. The CDR3 nucleotides are TGTGCCAGCAGCCCGGCCGGAGAAAACTATGGCTACACCTTC.